This T cell receptor beta chain was sequenced for a study of blood T cell repertoires in COVID-19. Only in-frame clones appear in the TCRdb table, and some are missing; sequencing was by immunoSEQ multiplex PCR. The sample carries fewer than 300,000 clones, roughly 90% recorded once. The TCR comes from a woman in her twenties or thirties with COVID-19, enrolled during active disease. The source material was peripheral blood.

CDR3 bases: TGTGCCAGTAAAGGCACTACCCCCAACACCATATATTTT. This gives the protein CASKGTTPNTIYF. The genes are TRBV7-9 and TRBJ1-3; D remains unclear. The CDR3 length is 13 residues. Germline V lookup: CDR1 SEHNR, CDR2 FQNEAQ (reference sequence). Trimming left V 9 bases short and J 7 bases short, with 16 bases between.